Given below is one TCR beta chain in context. The data were taken from a study of blood T cell repertoires in COVID-19. TCRdb's table, derived via immunoSEQ multiplex PCR, lists solely in-frame clones and lacks some. Of 150,000 to 200,000 clones in the sample, around nine tenths were seen once. The V end lost 2 bases, the J end lost 6 bases, and 20 bases lay between the germline ends. This CDR3 comprises 16 residues. Germline V CDR1 and CDR2: LGHDT, YNNKEL (reference sequence). The sample taken for sequencing was peripheral blood. This sequence originates from a human donor in a cohort sampled during active COVID-19. V usage is TRBV3-1 (or the pseudogene TRBV3-2) and J usage is TRBJ2-7, with D perhaps TRBD1 (5 bases). The CDR3 here is CASSQNGHSSPGEQYF. The CDR3 DNA sequence: TGTGCCAGCAGCCAAAACGGACACTCCTCGCCCGGCGAGCAGTACTTC.